One and the same sample provided the 8 T cell receptor beta chains below, sequenced in a study of patients and donors after allogeneic stem cell transplantation. TCRdb fed the RT-PCR reads into MiXCR, producing one record per CDR3 protein. The sample lists about a million distinct CDR3 sequences; roughly 18% were seen once. Sequencing was carried out using blood, either unsorted or a sorted T cell fraction (not recorded which). These receptors originate from a human donor who was either an allogeneic HSCT recipient or a stem cell or donor lymphocyte infusion donor (not recorded which). It is not recorded whose cells these are; they may come from a transplant donor.

This clonotype turned up a few times. The J gene is TRBJ2-3, the V gene TRBV12-3 or TRBV12-4, with 14 nucleotides matching TRBD2. There are 14 residues in the CDR3. V trimming: 6 bases; J trimming: 7 bases; junction bases outside the gene matches: 3. The CDR3 bases are TGTGCCAGCAGGAGGACTAGCGGGAGGAATACGCAGTATTTT. Translation gives CASRRTSGRNTQYF.

The chain uses TRBV6-1 and TRBJ2-1; 11 bases fit TRBD2. Trimming removed 5 bases from V and 8 bases from J; junction bases left unmatched: 5. CDR1 MNHNS and CDR2 SASEGT come from the germline V gene. The CDR3 is made up of 14 amino acids. CDR3 nucleotide sequence: TGTGCCAGCAGTCGACTAGCGGGGACGGATGAGCAGTTCTTC. Protein sequence: CASSRLAGTDEQFF.

The DNA for the CDR3 is TGTGCCAGCAGTGAACGGTGGTACGAGCAGTACTTC. It yields the protein CASSERWYEQYF. J is TRBJ2-7 and V is TRBV2; D not resolved. Trimming took 2 bases from V and 4 from J, leaving 6 bases between them. Germline V gene data show CDR1 as SNHLY and CDR2 as FYNNEI. CDR3 size: 12 residues.

The chain joins TRBV29-1 to TRBJ1-2; possibly TRBD1 for D (6 bases). The CDR3 is made up of 14 amino acids. V lost 4 bases to trimming and J lost 6 bases, with 18 bases between them. CDR1 and CDR2 (germline): SQVTM, ANQGSEA. In nucleotides, the CDR3 is TGCAGCGTTGTAAAGGGAACAGGGACGAATGGCTACACCTTC. Encoded protein: CSVVKGTGTNGYTF.

V is TRBV28 and J is TRBJ1-5; D possibly corresponds to TRBD1 (6 bases). The germline CDR1 and CDR2 sequences are MDHEN and SYDVKM. V lost 5 bases and J lost 3, with 14 bases in between. The CDR3 has 15 amino acids. The CDR3 sequence is CASSRVGGINQPQHF. The CDR3 DNA sequence: TGTGCCAGCAGTAGAGTAGGGGGGATCAATCAGCCCCAGCATTTT. Variable domain in full (rest from reference TRBV28 and TRBJ1-5): DVKVTQSSRYLVKRTGEKVFLECVQDMDHENMFWYRQDPGLGLRLIYFSYDVKMKEKGDIPEGYSVSREKKERFSLILESASTNQTSMYLCASSRVGGINQPQHFGDGTRLSIL.

Only a few counts were recorded for this clonotype. This chain connects TRBV4-2 to TRBJ1-6; no clear D. This CDR3 comprises 16 residues. Germline-derived CDR1 and CDR2 are LGHNA and YNFKEQ. V was shortened by 0 bases and J by 10 bases, with 16 bases between the two germline ends. CDR3 DNA: TGTGCCAGCAGCCAAGATCACGAGTCCCCGTGGTCACCCCTCCACTTT. As protein: CASSQDHESPWSPLHF.

The V call is TRBV6-1, the J call TRBJ1-6; TRBD1 agrees at 7 bases. V shed 8 bases and J 12 bases; nucleotides not matched to a gene: 13. Germline V CDR1 and CDR2: MNHNS, SASEGT. The CDR3 is 14 residues long. CDR3 DNA sequence: TGTGCCAGCGCTATTATGGGACAGATTGTACCCCTCCACTTT. The encoded protein is CASAIMGQIVPLHF.

The chain is built from TRBV4-2 and TRBJ2-1; D is unresolved. Germline values: CDR1 LGHNA, CDR2 YNFKEQ. Trimming shortened V by 2 bases and J by 2 bases, and 10 bases separated the two germline ends. The CDR3 contains 15 residues. Written as DNA, the CDR3 is TGTGCCAGCAGCCAATCGACGACAACCTACAATGAGCAGTTCTTC. This sequence encodes CASSQSTTTYNEQFF.